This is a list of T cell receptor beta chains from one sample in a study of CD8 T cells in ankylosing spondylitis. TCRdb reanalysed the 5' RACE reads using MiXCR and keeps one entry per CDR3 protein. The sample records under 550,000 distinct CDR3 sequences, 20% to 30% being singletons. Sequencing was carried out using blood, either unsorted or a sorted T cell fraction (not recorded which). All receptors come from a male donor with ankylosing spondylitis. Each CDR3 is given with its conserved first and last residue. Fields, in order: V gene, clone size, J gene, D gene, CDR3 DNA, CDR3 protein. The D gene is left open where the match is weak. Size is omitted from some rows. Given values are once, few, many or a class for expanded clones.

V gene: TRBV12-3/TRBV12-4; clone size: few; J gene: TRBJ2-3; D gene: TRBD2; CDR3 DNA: TGTGCCAGCAGTTTGGGCGGGGGGGAAGCAGATACGCAGTATTTT; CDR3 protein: CASSLGGGEADTQYF
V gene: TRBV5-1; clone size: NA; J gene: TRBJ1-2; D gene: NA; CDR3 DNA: TGCGCCAGCAGCGCGGGCTTCACAAGTGGCTACACCTTC; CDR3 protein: CASSAGFTSGYTF
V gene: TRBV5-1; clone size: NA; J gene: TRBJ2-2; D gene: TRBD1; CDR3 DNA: TGCGCCAGCAGCGCGGGACAGGGGACCGGGGAGCTGTTTTTT; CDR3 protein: CASSAGQGTGELFF
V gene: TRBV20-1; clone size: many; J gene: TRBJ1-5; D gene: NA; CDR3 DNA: TGCAGTGCTAGAGATGGGCATCAGCCCCAGCATTTT; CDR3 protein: CSARDGHQPQHF
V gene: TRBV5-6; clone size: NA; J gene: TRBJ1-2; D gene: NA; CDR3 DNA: TGTGCCAGCAGCTTGGTTGACAGCCTAAGTTACACCTTC; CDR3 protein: CASSLVDSLSYTF
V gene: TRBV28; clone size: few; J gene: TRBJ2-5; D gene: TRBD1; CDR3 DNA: TGTGCCAGCAGCGTGGGTCCACAGGGGCCTCGGGAGACCCAGTACTTC; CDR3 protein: CASSVGPQGPRETQYF
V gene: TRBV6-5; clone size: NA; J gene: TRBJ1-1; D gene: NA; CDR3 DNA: TGTGCCAGCAGTTACGGCAAGAAGGACACTGAAGCTTTCTTT; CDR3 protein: CASSYGKKDTEAFF
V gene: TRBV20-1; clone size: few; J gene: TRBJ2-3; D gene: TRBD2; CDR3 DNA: TGCAGTGCGCCGACTAGCGGGAGAGGGGCAGATACGCAGTATTTT; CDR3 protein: CSAPTSGRGADTQYF
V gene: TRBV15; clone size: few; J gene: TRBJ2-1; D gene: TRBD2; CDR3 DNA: TGTGCCACCAGCAGAGGATCAGCGGGAAGCCCCTACAATGAGCAGTTCTTC; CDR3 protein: CATSRGSAGSPYNEQFF
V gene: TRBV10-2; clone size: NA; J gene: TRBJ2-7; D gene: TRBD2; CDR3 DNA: TGCGCCAGCAGTGGGGACTATATCTCCTACGAGCAGTACTTC; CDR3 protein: CASSGDYISYEQYF
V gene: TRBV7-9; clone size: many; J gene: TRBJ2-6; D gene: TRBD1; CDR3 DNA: TGTGCCAGCAGCCGTAGGACAGGGAACTCTGGGGCCAACGTCCTGACTTTC; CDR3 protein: CASSRRTGNSGANVLTF
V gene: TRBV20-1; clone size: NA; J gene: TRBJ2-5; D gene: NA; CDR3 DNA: TGCAGTGCTAGACCAACTAGTCTTCTAGGGGAGACCCAGTACTTC; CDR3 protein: CSARPTSLLGETQYF
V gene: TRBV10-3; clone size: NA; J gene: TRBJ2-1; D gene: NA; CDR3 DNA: TGTGCCATCAGTGAGGACGGACCCAATGAGCAGTTCTTC; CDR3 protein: CAISEDGPNEQFF
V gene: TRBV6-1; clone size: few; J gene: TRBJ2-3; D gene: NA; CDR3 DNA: TGTGCCAGCGGACTTTTGGGGCTCGGGCCAGATACGCAGTATTTT; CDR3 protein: CASGLLGLGPDTQYF
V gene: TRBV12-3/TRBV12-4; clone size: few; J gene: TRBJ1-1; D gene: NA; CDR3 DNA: TGTGCCAGCAGTCCGTGGATTCGGCCAGGGCGACGAGACACTGAAGCTTTCTTT; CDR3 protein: CASSPWIRPGRRDTEAFF
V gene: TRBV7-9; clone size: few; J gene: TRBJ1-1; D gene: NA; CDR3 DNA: TGTGCCAGCAGCTTACCCGACCCGGGGGATACTGAAGCTTTCTTT; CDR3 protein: CASSLPDPGDTEAFF
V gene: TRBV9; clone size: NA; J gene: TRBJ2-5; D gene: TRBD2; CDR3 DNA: TGTGCCAGCAGCGCGGGGACTAGCGGGAGAACCGGGACCCAGTACTTC; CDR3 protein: CASSAGTSGRTGTQYF
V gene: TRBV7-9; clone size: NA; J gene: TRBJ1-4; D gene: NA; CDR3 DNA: TGTGCCAGCAGCACATGGGGGACTAGGGAGGAAAAACTGTTTTTT; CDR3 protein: CASSTWGTREEKLFF
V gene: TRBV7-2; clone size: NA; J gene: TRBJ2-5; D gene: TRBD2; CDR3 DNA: TGTGCCAGCAGGCAGGGACTAGCGGGAGGGAGTGGTGAGACCCAGTACTTC; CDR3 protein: CASRQGLAGGSGETQYF
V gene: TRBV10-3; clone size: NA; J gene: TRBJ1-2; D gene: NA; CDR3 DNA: TGTGCCATCAGTGACCACTTTGGGGGAAACTATGGCTACACCTTC; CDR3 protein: CAISDHFGGNYGYTF
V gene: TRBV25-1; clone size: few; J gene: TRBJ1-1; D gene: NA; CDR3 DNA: TGTGCCAGCAGGGCAGGGTGGACTGAAGCTTTCTTT; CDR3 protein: CASRAGWTEAFF
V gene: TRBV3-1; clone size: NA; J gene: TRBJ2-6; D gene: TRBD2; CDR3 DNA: TGTGCCAGCAGCCAAGTGGGAGGGACTGGGGCCAACGTCCTGACTTTC; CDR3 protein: CASSQVGGTGANVLTF